This TCR beta chain was obtained from a study of T cell responses to AZD1222 COVID-19 vaccine. Study-wide findings and caveats: With dominance at 160-218 and 743-854, vaccine-associated CD4 TCRs spanned spike. Baseline serostatus was positive in only a handful of AZD1222 recipients. Only after the peak T cell response were repertoires sampled. Possibly, clonal diversity was underestimated; donors were largely white British and included more females.

The table lists this clone with a count of one. The antigen remains undetermined. Libraries were prepared by immunoSEQ multiplex PCR; TCRdb keeps only in-frame clonotypes and omits some of them. Of over 100,000 clones in the sample, roughly 87% are singletons; the top ten hold approximately 2.6%. The CDR3 consists of 14 residues. V dropped 0 bases and J dropped 4 bases, with 9 bases sitting between them. The germline V gene has CDR1 SEHNR and CDR2 FQNEAQ (reference sequence). The specimen was peripheral blood, collected 28 days after the second AZD1222 dose. This chain links TRBV7-9 with TRBJ1-2; D unresolved. The TCR was taken from an adult who received the AZD1222 COVID-19 vaccine. The CDR3 DNA reads TGTGCCAGCAGCTTAGCGGTCGGCAGCTATGGCTACACCTTC. This codes for CASSLAVGSYGYTF. Combining the CDR3 with reference TRBV7-9 and TRBJ1-2 gives the whole variable domain DTGVSQNPRHKITKRGQNVTFRCDPISEHNRLYWYRQTLGQGPEFLTYFQNEAQLEKSRLLSDRFSAERPKGSFSTLEIQRTEQGDSAMYLCASSLAVGSYGYTFGSGTRLTVV.